This T cell receptor beta chain was identified in a study of T cells in women clearing cervical HPV infection. Overall study: No precancer developed; the control's incident HPV16 infection cleared within 12 months. Only a few women had HLA typing results available. Controls gave blood once infection was undetectable; cases at lesion identification.

This table comes from immunoSEQ multiplex PCR, and its TCRdb copy is limited to in-frame clones, with some not included. The sample totals some 41,000 clones. Findings and caveats of the study: A classifier using richness and V gene abundances reached an AUC of 0.83.

This CDR3 is built from 15 residues. Germline assignment: CDR1 SGHDN and CDR2 FVKESK. In regard to this clone: The target antigen is unknown. The CDR3 goes on 3 residues after the read ends, and that part is filled in from the germline J gene.

The receptor's source is a woman aged 18-69 years with a cervical HPV16 infection that either progressed to CIN3+ or cleared (not recorded which). Material for sequencing was blood buffy coat. This chain links TRBV14 with TRBJ2-3; D is possibly TRBD1 or TRBD2 (5 bases each). The sequenced part of the CDR3 DNA is TGTGCCAGCAGCCAAGATCACGGCAGCAGGGAGACG. This sequence encodes CASSQDHGSRET. The full CDR3 is CASSQDHGSRETQYF.